Each of the 32 T cell receptor beta chains below was sequenced from the same sample in a study of cytomegalovirus exposure and HLA in healthy donors. This PCR relied on a set of 60 Vbeta primers and 13 Jbeta primers. The assay was immunoSEQ multiplex PCR, and TCRdb's table has in-frame clones only and misses some. The table includes around 130,000 clones, about two thirds detected once. Sequencing was carried out using PBMCs. Receptor source: a woman aged 55 to 70 in good health and CMV-seropositive.

CDR3 region: CASSATSGEVEQFF. The CDR3 bases are TGTGCCAGCAGCGCCACTAGCGGGGAGGTCGAGCAGTTCTTC. V usage is TRBV9 and J usage is TRBJ2-1; 10 positions agree with TRBD2. Germline assignment: CDR1 SGDLS and CDR2 YYNGEE. There are 14 residues in the CDR3. V was clipped by 3 bases and J by 10 bases; unmatched bases: 7. The complete variable domain, with remaining parts taken from reference TRBV9 and TRBJ2-1, reads DSGVTQTPKHLITATGQRVTLRCSPRSGDLSVYWYQQSLDQGLQFLIQYYNGEERAKGNILERFSAQQFPDLHSELNLSSLELGDSALYFCASSATSGEVEQFFGPGTRLTVL.

The CDR3 DNA follows: TGTGCCAGCAGTGGAGGACTAGCGGGGATATTAAATGAGCAGTTCTTC. Protein: CASSGGLAGILNEQFF. V and J are TRBV2 and TRBJ2-1; 12 bases align to TRBD2. The V segment lost 4 bases and the J segment 7 bases; nucleotides outside the gene matches: 8. Per germline, CDR1 SNHLY and CDR2 FYNNEI. The CDR3 covers 16 residues.

The V call is TRBV11-2, the J call TRBJ2-7; 10 bases are a match to TRBD2. The germline V gene has CDR1 SGHAT and CDR2 FQNNGV. The CDR3 is made up of 16 amino acids. Trimming took 4 bases from V and 3 from J; bases not matched to a gene: 9. The CDR3 sequence is CASSSGGLAGVYEQYF. The DNA of the CDR3 is TGTGCCAGCAGCTCCGGGGGCCTAGCGGGGGTCTACGAGCAGTACTTC.

The chain combines TRBV4-2 with TRBJ2-7; maybe TRBD1 (5 bases). V lost 0 bases, J lost 5 bases, and 14 bases lay in between. The CDR3 has 15 residues. The germline CDR1 and CDR2 sequences are LGHNA and YNFKEQ. CDR3 in amino acids: CASSQDHQGVNEQYF. The CDR3 DNA follows: TGTGCCAGCAGCCAAGATCACCAGGGTGTAAACGAGCAGTACTTC.

This clone has a single count. This chain links TRBV4-1 with TRBJ2-5; 12 nucleotides line up with TRBD2. The length of the CDR3 is 17 residues. From germline, CDR1 is MGHRA and CDR2 YSYEKL. Trimming cost V 1 base and J 4 bases; bases outside gene matches: 7. The CDR3 loop reads CASSQGGSSGGVETQYF. The CDR3 DNA reads TGCGCCAGCAGCCAAGGGGGCTCTAGCGGGGGGGTAGAGACCCAGTACTTC.

The V and J genes are TRBV6-1 and TRBJ1-2, with 7 bases aligning to TRBD1. The CDR3 loop spans 13 amino acids. The germline CDR1 and CDR2 sequences are MNHNS and SASEGT. With V trimmed by 7 bases and J by 2 bases, 4 bases remained unmatched. The CDR3 coding sequence is TGTGCCAGCATTCGGACAGGCAACTATGGCTACACCTTC. Its translation is CASIRTGNYGYTF.

The CDR3 loop is CASRGTGAYEQYF. CDR3 nucleotides: TGTGCCAGTCGGGGGACAGGGGCCTACGAGCAGTACTTC. The chain combines TRBV28 with TRBJ2-7; 10 nucleotides agree with TRBD1. There are 13 residues in the CDR3. J lost 2 bases, V lost 9 bases, and 4 bases had no gene match. Germline loops: CDR1 MDHEN, CDR2 SYDVKM.

The CDR3 nucleotides are TGTGCCAGTGGGCTCAGGGGGAACACTGAAGCTTTCTTT. It codes for CASGLRGNTEAFF. This chain uses TRBV11-3 with TRBJ1-1; a weak D match, TRBD1 (6 bases). The V end was cut by 9 bases, the J end by 1 base, with 12 bases between. Looked up from germline, CDR1 is SGHNT and CDR2 is YENEEA. The CDR3 covers 13 residues.

As regards this clone: The sample contains more than one DNA sequence encoding this CDR3. The CDR3 DNA sequence: TGCGCCAGCAGCCTAGGACAGGGGGCCCGGGAGACCCAGTACTTC. Encoded protein: CASSLGQGARETQYF. The chain links TRBV5-1 to TRBJ2-5; TRBD1 aligns across 11 bases. Germline CDR1 is SGHRS and CDR2 is YFSETQ. J lost 5 bases, V lost 4 bases, and 7 bases had no gene match. The CDR3 spans 15 residues. Full variable domain (remainder filled in from reference TRBV5-1 and TRBJ2-5): KAGVTQTPRYLIKTRGQQVTLSCSPISGHRSVSWYQQTPGQGLQFLFEYFSETQRNKGNFPGRFSGRQFSNSRSEMNVSTLELGDSALYLCASSLGQGARETQYFGPGTRLLVL.

The chain links TRBV27 to TRBJ2-5; 9 bases match TRBD1. The CDR3 has 14 residues. J lost 5 bases, V lost 5 bases, and 6 bases had no gene match. Per the germline V gene, CDR1 is MNHEY and CDR2 is SMNVEV (reference sequence). The CDR3, as DNA: TGTGCCAGCAGTGCCCGGACAGGGGTGGAGACCCAGTACTTC. It yields the protein CASSARTGVETQYF.

A remark on this clone: The junction departs from the called germline gene at one end, perhaps through a read error. This chain links TRBV7-7 with TRBJ2-3; 7 nucleotides align to TRBD2. This CDR3 has 15 amino acids. Germline assignment: CDR1 SSHAT and CDR2 FNYEAQ (reference sequence). This chain's CDR3 is CASSLGGGGTDTQYF. The CDR3 region has the DNA TGTGCTAGCAGCCTTGGGGGAGGGGGCACAGATACGCAGTATTTT.

The chain has TRBV19 and TRBJ1-5; D perhaps matches TRBD1 (5 bases). V was clipped by 1 base and J by 4 bases, with 11 bases between them. There are 15 residues in the CDR3. CDR1 and CDR2 from the germline V gene are LNHDA and SQIVND (reference sequence). CDR3 in amino acids: CASSIAQGRNQPQHF. CDR3 nucleotide sequence: TGTGCCAGTAGTATAGCGCAGGGCCGTAATCAGCCCCAGCATTTT. Looking up the rest from reference TRBV19 and TRBJ1-5 gives the full variable domain: DGGITQSPKYLFRKEGQNVTLSCEQNLNHDAMYWYRQDPGQGLRLIYYSQIVNDFQKGDIAEGYSVSREKKESFPLTVTSAQKNPTAFYLCASSIAQGRNQPQHFGDGTRLSIL.

CDR3 coding DNA: TGTGCCAGCAGCTCCCCCGGGACAGGGGTCCCCCAGCATTTT. This encodes CASSSPGTGVPQHF. This chain connects TRBV7-9 to TRBJ1-5; TRBD1 matches 10 bases. V trimming: 4 bases; J trimming: 10 bases; junction bases outside the gene matches: 7. The CDR3 is 14 residues long. Per the germline V gene, CDR1 is SEHNR and CDR2 is FQNEAQ (reference sequence).

The J gene is TRBJ1-2, the V gene TRBV5-6; a weak D match, TRBD1 (5 bases). From germline, CDR1 is SGHDT and CDR2 YYEEEE. Trimming removed 2 bases from V and 4 bases from J, with 15 bases in between. The CDR3 is 15 amino acids. The CDR3 region has the DNA TGTGCCAGCAGCTTACCTTATGGGGCGACCTATGGCTACACCTTC. Translated, it gives CASSLPYGATYGYTF.

J is TRBJ1-2 and V is TRBV15; D unresolved. Germline CDR1 LNHNV, CDR2 YYDKDF (reference sequence). With 5 bases removed from V and 4 bases from J, the gap between germline ends came to 8 bases. The CDR3 runs to 12 residues. The CDR3 region has the DNA TGTGCCACCAGCCCTGGGCTCTATGGCTACACCTTC. Its protein product is CATSPGLYGYTF. Together with reference TRBV15 and TRBJ1-2, the CDR3 gives the full variable domain: DAMVIQNPRYQVTQFGKPVTLSCSQTLNHNVMYWYQQKSSQAPKLLFHYYDKDFNNEADTPDNFQSRRPNTSFCFLDIRSPGLGDTAMYLCATSPGLYGYTFGSGTRLTVV.

V is TRBV5-1 and J is TRBJ2-1; 11 positions match TRBD2. The CDR3 covers 15 residues. V was pared by 1 base and J by 3 bases, with 0 bases of the junction left unmatched. Per the germline V gene, CDR1 is SGHRS and CDR2 is YFSETQ. CDR3 sequence (DNA): TGCGCCAGCAGCTTGACTAGCGGGGGCTACAATGAGCAGTTCTTC. It yields the protein CASSLTSGGYNEQFF. The full variable domain, rest sourced from reference TRBV5-1 and TRBJ2-1, is KAGVTQTPRYLIKTRGQQVTLSCSPISGHRSVSWYQQTPGQGLQFLFEYFSETQRNKGNFPGRFSGRQFSNSRSEMNVSTLELGDSALYLCASSLTSGGYNEQFFGPGTRLTVL.

The chain employs TRBV7-6 and TRBJ2-1; TRBD2 aligns across 12 bases. The germline CDR1 and CDR2 sequences are SGHVS and FNYEAQ. V lost 1 base to trimming and J lost 4 bases; unmatched junction nucleotides: 2. CDR3 length equals 16 residues. CDR3 residues: CASSLVGTSGYNEQFF. Written as DNA, the CDR3 is TGTGCCAGCAGCTTAGTTGGGACTAGCGGGTACAATGAGCAGTTCTTC. Based on the CDR3 plus reference TRBV7-6 and TRBJ2-1, the full variable domain is GAGVSQSPRYKVTKRGQDVALRCDPISGHVSLYWYRQALGQGPEFLTYFNYEAQQDKSGLPNDRFSAERPEGSISTLTIQRTEQRDSAMYRCASSLVGTSGYNEQFFGPGTRLTVL.

This clone was observed a single time. The CDR3 loop reads CASSQAGTGKGDTQYF. The CDR3 DNA reads as TGCGCCAGCAGCCAAGCCGGGACAGGGAAGGGAGATACGCAGTATTTT. The chain joins TRBV4-1 to TRBJ2-3; 9 bases fit TRBD1. Germline V gene sequence: CDR1 MGHRA, CDR2 YSYEKL. CDR3 length: 16 residues. With 1 base clipped from V and 5 bases from J, the junction kept 7 bases outside the gene matches.

V is TRBV9 and J is TRBJ2-1; 14 positions match TRBD2. CDR3 length: 20 residues. The germline V gene encodes CDR1 SGDLS and CDR2 YYNGEE. V dropped 3 bases and J dropped 4; count of bases not matched to a gene: 15. Here the CDR3 DNA reads TGTGCCAGCAGCGCCCTATCGGGACTAGCGGGGGCCTGGGCTTACAATGAGCAGTTCTTC. Translation gives CASSALSGLAGAWAYNEQFF.

The rearrangement uses TRBV29-1 and TRBJ1-3; a possible D gene is TRBD1 (5 bases). The V end was cut by 5 bases, the J end by 2 bases, with 10 bases between. The CDR3 has 13 amino acids. CDR1 and CDR2 (germline): SQVTM, ANQGSEA. The CDR3 reads CSVHSRAGNTIYF. In nucleotides, the CDR3 is TGCAGCGTTCATAGCAGGGCTGGAAACACCATATATTTT.

The rearrangement joins TRBV9 to TRBJ2-7, with TRBD1 matching 7 bases. J lost 0 bases, V lost 3 bases, and 3 bases had no gene match. Germline lookup yields CDR1 SGDLS and CDR2 YYNGEE. The CDR3 has 14 amino acids. CDR3 DNA: TGTGCCAGCAGCGGACAGGGAAGCTCCTACGAGCAGTACTTC. Protein: CASSGQGSSYEQYF. Looking up the rest from reference TRBV9 and TRBJ2-7 gives the full variable domain: DSGVTQTPKHLITATGQRVTLRCSPRSGDLSVYWYQQSLDQGLQFLIQYYNGEERAKGNILERFSAQQFPDLHSELNLSSLELGDSALYFCASSGQGSSYEQYFGPGTRLTVT.

The chain couples TRBV27 to TRBJ1-6, with D uncertain. V dropped 4 bases and J dropped 8 bases, with 6 bases sitting between them. Germline CDR1 and CDR2: MNHEY and SMNVEV (reference sequence). The CDR3 covers 12 residues. The CDR3 nucleotides are TGTGCCAGCAGTTCCGGAGATTCACCCCTCCACTTT. This codes for CASSSGDSPLHF.

The chain joins TRBV4-1 to TRBJ2-7, with D possibly TRBD2 on 5 matching bases. The CDR3 runs to 16 residues. Trimming took off 0 bases at V and 0 bases at J, with 12 bases between the two ends. Germline V gene lookup returns CDR1 MGHRA and CDR2 YSYEKL. CDR3 protein: CASSQDRDLGSYEQYF. CDR3 bases: TGCGCCAGCAGCCAAGATCGGGATCTGGGCTCCTACGAGCAGTACTTC.

This chain joins TRBV6-1 and TRBJ2-3, with TRBD2 identical over 10 bases. CDR3 length: 17 amino acids. Trimming took 2 bases from V and 1 from J; bases not matched to a gene: 6. Germline CDR1 and CDR2: MNHNS and SASEGT. The CDR3 region has the DNA TGTGCCAGCAGTGAACCGCTAGCGGGGGCTGGCACAGATACGCAGTATTTT. Amino acid sequence: CASSEPLAGAGTDTQYF.

V is TRBV7-9 and J is TRBJ1-2, with 8 bases matching TRBD1. J gave up 8 bases and V 5 bases, and 7 bases lay outside the gene matches. CDR3 size: 13 residues. The germline CDR1 and CDR2 sequences are SEHNR and FQNEAQ (reference sequence). CDR3 nucleotides: TGTGCCAGCAGCCAGGCAGGGGGCAGAGGCTACACCTTC. It codes for CASSQAGGRGYTF.

The CDR3 sequence is CASSRGGEWSNEQFF. As DNA, the CDR3 is TGTGCCAGCTCCCGAGGGGGGGAATGGAGCAATGAGCAGTTCTTC. The chain employs TRBV6-1 and TRBJ2-1; the D gene is possibly TRBD2 (7 bases). The CDR3 totals 15 residues. V shed 8 bases and J shed 6 bases, with 20 bases lying between them. Germline lookup yields CDR1 MNHNS and CDR2 SASEGT.

The DNA of the CDR3 is TGCGCCAGCAGCTTGGTGCCGGGGGTGGACGAGCAGTACTTC. Protein sequence: CASSLVPGVDEQYF. The gene calls are TRBV5-1 and TRBJ2-5, with TRBD2 as a possible D gene (6 bases). The end of the DNA aligns better with TRBJ2-7, so the J call may be wrong. The CDR3 extends over 14 amino acids. Germline lookup yields CDR1 SGHRS and CDR2 YFSETQ.

This chain uses TRBV11-2 with TRBJ2-7, with TRBD1 identical over 7 bases. The CDR3 is made up of 15 amino acids. Trimming removed 4 bases from V and 3 bases from J; junction bases left unmatched: 9. Germline CDR1 SGHAT, CDR2 FQNNGV. Here the CDR3 DNA reads TGTGCCAGCAGCTCCAACCCGGGACAGAGCTACGAGCAGTACTTC. Protein sequence: CASSSNPGQSYEQYF.

Only a few counts were recorded for this clone. J is TRBJ1-6 and V is TRBV11-3; maybe TRBD1 (5 bases). The CDR3 runs to 14 residues. Germline V gene data show CDR1 as SGHNT and CDR2 as YENEEA. Trimming took off 1 base at V and 8 bases at J, with 9 bases between the two ends. Written as DNA, the CDR3 is TGTGCCAGCAGCTTAGGGGGCTCGGATTCACCCCTCCACTTT. The encoded protein is CASSLGGSDSPLHF.

The chain carries TRBV9 and TRBJ2-7; 9 bases align to TRBD1. The CDR3 extends over 15 amino acids. CDR1 is SGDLS, CDR2 YYNGEE, per germline. V lost 1 base to trimming and J lost 1 base; unmatched junction nucleotides: 3. The CDR3 here is CASSVLGTGSYEQYF. The CDR3 DNA is TGTGCCAGCAGCGTATTAGGGACAGGGTCCTACGAGCAGTACTTC.

The gene calls are TRBV7-2 and TRBJ2-5, with 8 nucleotides matching TRBD2. CDR3 length: 16 amino acids. Germline assignment: CDR1 SGHTA and CDR2 FQGNSA. With V trimmed by 1 base and J by 0 bases, 4 bases remained unmatched. CDR3 loop: CASSLVAGGYQETQYF. CDR3 coding DNA: TGTGCCAGCAGCTTAGTGGCGGGGGGATACCAAGAGACCCAGTACTTC. The full variable domain, its missing parts supplied by reference TRBV7-2 and TRBJ2-5, is GAGVSQSPSNKVTEKGKDVELRCDPISGHTALYWYRQSLGQGLEFLIYFQGNSAPDKSGLPSDRFSAERTGGSVSTLTIQRTQQEDSAVYLCASSLVAGGYQETQYFGPGTRLLVL.

CDR3 amino acids: CASSLDSLDTQYF. The CDR3 nucleotides are TGCGCCAGCAGCCTCGACAGCTTAGATACGCAGTATTTT. J is TRBJ2-3 and V is TRBV5-1, with D perhaps matching TRBD1 (5 bases). The CDR3 runs 13 residues. Germline V gene sequence: CDR1 SGHRS, CDR2 YFSETQ. The V end was cut by 4 bases, the J end by 5 bases, with 11 bases between.